This section outlines one TCR beta chain sequence together with its context. This entry belongs to a study of blood T cell repertoires in COVID-19. The overall study: The United States, Italy and Spain provided the acute and convalescent COVID-19 samples. Sources were T cells, B-cell-depleted T cells, or PBMCs; the material itself was cDNA or gDNA.

The CDR3 runs 17 residues. The V gene lost 4 bases and the J gene lost 4 bases, with 20 bases spanning the gap. In germline, CDR1 is LNHDA, CDR2 SQIVND (reference sequence). Per the authors' pipeline: Amplification of reference gene primers was used by the study to estimate nucleated cell counts. Measured with immunoSEQ multiplex PCR; TCRdb has only the in-frame clones, and not every one. That table supplies the V and J calls and clone size; D and trimming were determined from the DNA. The table shows around 250,000 clones, with 80% to 85% occurring only once. This receptor was obtained from a man in his fifties with active or convalescent COVID-19. The chain joins TRBV19 to TRBJ1-5; the D gene is possibly TRBD1 (6 bases). The sample consisted of peripheral blood. The chain's CDR3 is CASSTPPIQGENQPQHF. The DNA of the CDR3 is TGTGCCAGTAGTACCCCACCCATACAGGGCGAAAATCAGCCCCAGCATTTT.